Below are 24 T cell receptor beta chains sequenced from a single sample in a study of T cell changes during pregnancy in multiple sclerosis. Only in-frame clones appear in the TCRdb table, and some are missing; sequencing was by immunoSEQ multiplex PCR. Here the sample spans about 61,000 clones, around 90% being singletons. The input for sequencing was peripheral blood, taken in the first trimester of pregnancy. All receptors come from a female donor in good health, enrolled as a control in a pregnancy study.

V and J are TRBV5-1 and TRBJ1-1; D unclear. The germline V and J ends were trimmed by 4 bases and 2 bases, with 12 bases remaining between them. This CDR3 has 14 amino acids. Germline lookup yields CDR1 SGHRS and CDR2 YFSETQ. In nucleotides, the CDR3 is TGCGCCAGCAGCGTGACATCTCTAAACACTGAAGCTTTCTTT. This sequence encodes CASSVTSLNTEAFF.

The V and J genes are TRBV28 and TRBJ2-7; 9 positions match TRBD1. This CDR3 region has 15 residues. Germline loops: CDR1 MDHEN, CDR2 SYDVKM. V lost 7 bases and J lost 0; bases outside the gene matches: 7. The CDR3 bases are TGTGCCAGCACCGAAGACAGGGGGGTCTCCTACGAGCAGTACTTC. It translates to CASTEDRGVSYEQYF.

This chain joins TRBV9 and TRBJ1-3; the D gene is possibly TRBD1 (6 bases). The germline V and J ends were trimmed by 2 bases and 4 bases, with 16 bases remaining between them. This CDR3 spans 16 amino acids. Looked up from germline, CDR1 is SGDLS and CDR2 is YYNGEE. This CDR3 is CASSVTGFPSGNTIYF. The CDR3 nucleotides are TGTGCCAGCAGCGTTACAGGGTTTCCGTCAGGAAACACCATATATTTT. Variable domain in full (rest from reference TRBV9 and TRBJ1-3): DSGVTQTPKHLITATGQRVTLRCSPRSGDLSVYWYQQSLDQGLQFLIQYYNGEERAKGNILERFSAQQFPDLHSELNLSSLELGDSALYFCASSVTGFPSGNTIYFGEGSWLTVV.

The J gene is TRBJ1-1, the V gene TRBV19, with D possibly being TRBD1 (5 bases). CDR1 is LNHDA and CDR2 is SQIVND in the germline V gene (reference sequence). The CDR3 covers 13 residues. V lost 2 bases and J lost 6, with 10 bases in between. The CDR3 DNA reads TGTGCCAGTAGTATAAGGGGCAACTCTGAAGCTTTCTTT. Amino acid sequence: CASSIRGNSEAFF.

The chain joins TRBV6-1 to TRBJ1-5; possible D gene TRBD1, 5 bases. The V end was cut by 4 bases, the J end by 6 bases, with 13 bases between. The CDR3 has 14 amino acids. Germline V gene sequence: CDR1 MNHNS, CDR2 SASEGT. CDR3 protein: CASSAGGAAQPQHF. CDR3 sequence (DNA): TGTGCCAGCAGTGCGGGTGGGGCAGCTCAGCCCCAGCATTTT.

The V gene is TRBV28, the J gene TRBJ2-2; perhaps TRBD1 as D (5 bases). Germline CDR1 MDHEN, CDR2 SYDVKM. Between the trimmed V and J ends, which lost 5 bases and 5 bases, there was a span of 12 bases. This CDR3 contains 14 residues. The CDR3 is CASSVAYRTGELFF. The CDR3 DNA follows: TGTGCCAGCAGTGTCGCTTACAGGACCGGGGAGCTGTTTTTT. Using reference TRBV28 and TRBJ2-2 for the parts outside the CDR3, the full variable domain is DVKVTQSSRYLVKRTGEKVFLECVQDMDHENMFWYRQDPGLGLRLIYFSYDVKMKEKGDIPEGYSVSREKKERFSLILESASTNQTSMYLCASSVAYRTGELFFGEGSRLTVL.

This sequence joins TRBV2 and TRBJ2-3; no reliable D call. V was clipped by 6 bases and J by 0 bases, with 7 bases between them. The CDR3 has 13 amino acids. Per the germline V gene, CDR1 is SNHLY and CDR2 is FYNNEI. The CDR3 DNA follows: TGTGCCAGCAGCCGACAAAGCACAGATACGCAGTATTTT. Amino acid sequence: CASSRQSTDTQYF. Variable domain in full (rest from reference TRBV2 and TRBJ2-3): EPEVTQTPSHQVTQMGQEVILRCVPISNHLYFYWYRQILGQKVEFLVSFYNNEISEKSEIFDDQFSVERPDGSNFTLKIRSTKLEDSAMYFCASSRQSTDTQYFGPGTRLTVL.

The gene calls are TRBV29-1 and TRBJ2-5, with D perhaps TRBD2 (6 bases). CDR1 is SQVTM, CDR2 ANQGSEA, per germline. This CDR3 contains 13 residues. The CDR3 loop reads CSAGTGNQETQYF. CDR3 coding DNA: TGCAGTGCCGGGACTGGCAATCAAGAGACCCAGTACTTC.

The J gene is TRBJ1-3, the V gene TRBV7-9, with D uncertain. Germline assignment: CDR1 SEHNR and CDR2 FQNEAQ (reference sequence). The CDR3 extends over 18 amino acids. V lost 4 bases and J 4 bases, leaving 23 bases between the germline ends. The CDR3 coding sequence is TGTGCCAGCAGCTGGTCTCCGGGAGAACCTTACTCAGGAAACACCATATATTTT. Its protein is CASSWSPGEPYSGNTIYF.

By share, this clone ranks as medium-sized. This chain joins TRBV11-2 and TRBJ2-7; unclear D gene. V lost 2 bases to trimming and J lost 1 base, with 6 bases between them. The CDR3 extends over 13 amino acids. Germline lookup yields CDR1 SGHAT and CDR2 FQNNGV. For the CDR3, the DNA is TGTGCCAGCAGCTTACAGGATTCCTACGAGCAGTACTTC. Amino acid sequence: CASSLQDSYEQYF.

This chain joins TRBV6-5 and TRBJ2-7, with TRBD2 matching 7 bases. This CDR3 is built from 15 residues. V was pared by 1 base and J by 2 bases, with 5 bases of the junction left unmatched. Germline values: CDR1 MNHEY, CDR2 SVGAGI. The CDR3, as DNA: TGTGCCAGCAGTTACTTCAGGGAGGGCACCTACGAGCAGTACTTC. This codes for CASSYFREGTYEQYF.

Only one count was recorded for this clone. The rearrangement uses TRBV29-1 and TRBJ2-7, with TRBD1 as a possible D gene (6 bases). V was shortened by 3 bases and J by 0 bases, with 18 bases between the two germline ends. In germline, CDR1 is SQVTM, CDR2 ANQGSEA. The CDR3 is 16 residues long. The CDR3 loop is CSVEGIRQGISYEQYF. The CDR3 nucleotides are TGCAGCGTTGAGGGGATTCGGCAGGGGATCTCCTACGAGCAGTACTTC.

This chain joins TRBV7-3 and TRBJ1-1, with 10 bases that match TRBD1. CDR1 and CDR2 from the germline V gene are SGHTA and FQGTGA. The trim removed 5 bases at V and 4 bases at J, leaving 4 bases unmatched. This CDR3 region has 14 residues. The DNA of the CDR3 is TGTGCCAGCAGCATGACAGGGGGCGGCACTGAAGCTTTCTTT. Amino acids: CASSMTGGGTEAFF.

This chain joins TRBV4-3 and TRBJ2-2; no clear D. The V end lost 0 bases, the J end lost 6 bases, and 14 bases lay between the germline ends. This CDR3 contains 16 residues. Germline V lookup: CDR1 LGHNA, CDR2 YSLEER. The CDR3 DNA follows: TGCGCCAGCAGCCAAGATGGTAACTACAAAGCCGGGGAGCTGTTTTTT. Residues: CASSQDGNYKAGELFF.

This chain links TRBV15 with TRBJ2-7; TRBD2 might be the D (6 bases). The CDR3 has 14 residues. The ends were cut back, 4 bases at V and 6 bases at J, with 16 bases in the middle. In germline, CDR1 is LNHNV, CDR2 YYDKDF (reference sequence). The CDR3 region is CATSKGIPTSEQYF. DNA of the CDR3: TGTGCCACCAGCAAGGGGATACCGACTAGCGAGCAGTACTTC.

This clone was seen more than once but under ten times. The chain links TRBV30 to TRBJ1-2; D remains unclear. CDR1 GTSNPN and CDR2 SVGIG come from the germline V gene (reference sequence). The CDR3 loop spans 14 amino acids. Trimming took off 0 bases at V and 5 bases at J, with 13 bases between the two ends. In DNA, the CDR3 is TGTGCCTGGAGTGTCACATGGGCAATTTATGGCTACACCTTC. Its protein product is CAWSVTWAIYGYTF.

The chain couples TRBV19 to TRBJ1-2; D gene uncertain. The CDR3 length is 13 residues. The germline V gene has CDR1 LNHDA and CDR2 SQIVND (reference sequence). V shed 5 bases and J shed 6 bases, with 13 bases lying between them. The CDR3 coding sequence is TGTGCCAGTAGTCCCTCGAGTGATCATGGCTACACCTTC. It encodes CASSPSSDHGYTF.

This chain connects TRBV10-3 to TRBJ2-6, with 8 bases matching TRBD2. CDR3 length equals 19 residues. The J segment lost 1 base and the V segment lost 2 bases, leaving 10 bases of the junction unmatched. The germline V gene encodes CDR1 ENHRY and CDR2 SYGVKD. CDR3 DNA sequence: TGTGCCATCAGTGAGAGTCACGGCGGGAGGTTTTCTGGGGCCAACGTCCTGACTTTC. Its translation is CAISESHGGRFSGANVLTF.

The gene calls are TRBV28 and TRBJ1-3; D is unclear. Trimming stripped 6 bases from V and 0 bases from J, with 18 bases between. Germline values: CDR1 MDHEN, CDR2 SYDVKM. The CDR3 runs to 17 residues. The chain's CDR3 is CASSLLTGPLSGNTIYF. DNA for the CDR3: TGTGCCAGCAGCCTCTTAACTGGTCCTCTCTCTGGAAACACCATATATTTT.

The rearrangement uses TRBV27 and TRBJ2-6, with D perhaps TRBD1 (7 bases). V was clipped by 3 bases and J by 0 bases, with 27 bases between them. The CDR3 extends over 22 amino acids. Germline V gene data show CDR1 as MNHEY and CDR2 as SMNVEV (reference sequence). This chain's CDR3 is CASSFLRALTGRRVSGANVLTF. The CDR3 DNA reads as TGTGCCAGCAGTTTTCTTCGTGCCTTGACAGGGAGGAGGGTCTCTGGGGCCAACGTCCTGACTTTC.

The V gene is TRBV7-7, the J gene TRBJ2-7; D may be TRBD1 (6 bases). Trimming removed 2 bases from V and 7 bases from J, with 15 bases in between. The length of the CDR3 is 14 residues. In germline, CDR1 is SSHAT, CDR2 FNYEAQ (reference sequence). The CDR3 loop is CASSLNREEGEQYF. The CDR3 DNA sequence: TGTGCCAGCAGCTTAAACAGGGAAGAAGGGGAGCAGTACTTC.

The CDR3: CASSSFPEAEAFF. The CDR3 bases are TGTGCCAGCAGCTCCTTCCCCGAAGCCGAAGCTTTCTTT. The V and J genes are TRBV5-5 and TRBJ1-1; no clear D gene. Germline V gene data show CDR1 as SGHKS and CDR2 as YYEKEE (reference sequence). The length of the CDR3 is 13 residues. V gave up 3 bases and J gave up 8 bases, with 14 bases separating them.

The chain joins TRBV12-5 to TRBJ2-7; TRBD1 agrees at 10 bases. The length of the CDR3 is 15 residues. J gave up 5 bases and V 5 bases, and 9 bases lay outside the gene matches. Per germline, CDR1 LGHNT and CDR2 FRNRAP. CDR3 loop: CASGRGTGVGDEQYF. The CDR3 DNA follows: TGTGCTAGTGGTCGCGGGACAGGGGTCGGCGACGAGCAGTACTTC.

The count of this clone is one. The rearrangement uses TRBV7-9 and TRBJ1-2; D is undetermined. The germline CDR1 and CDR2 sequences are SEHNR and FQNEAQ (reference sequence). The V and J ends lost 5 bases and 3 bases respectively, with 7 bases between them. This CDR3 spans 12 amino acids. CDR3 sequence (DNA): TGTGCCAGCAGCCTCCGGGACTATGGCTACACCTTC. Residues: CASSLRDYGYTF.